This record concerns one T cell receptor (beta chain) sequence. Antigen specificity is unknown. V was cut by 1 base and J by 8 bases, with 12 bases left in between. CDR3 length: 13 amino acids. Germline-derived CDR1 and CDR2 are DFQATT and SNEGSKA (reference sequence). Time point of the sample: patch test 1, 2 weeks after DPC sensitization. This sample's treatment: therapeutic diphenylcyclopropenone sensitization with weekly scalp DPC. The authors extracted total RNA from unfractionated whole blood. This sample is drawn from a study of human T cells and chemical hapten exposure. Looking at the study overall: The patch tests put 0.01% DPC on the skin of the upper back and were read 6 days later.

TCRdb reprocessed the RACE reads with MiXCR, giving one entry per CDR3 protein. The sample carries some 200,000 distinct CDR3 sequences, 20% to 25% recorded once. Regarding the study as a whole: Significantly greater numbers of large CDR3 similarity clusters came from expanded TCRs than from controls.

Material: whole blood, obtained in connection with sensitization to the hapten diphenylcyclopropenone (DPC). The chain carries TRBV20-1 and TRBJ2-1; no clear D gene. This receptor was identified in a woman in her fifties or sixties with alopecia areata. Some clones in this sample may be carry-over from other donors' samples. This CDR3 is CSARGVSGYEQFF. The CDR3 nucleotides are TGCAGTGCTAGAGGTGTATCGGGCTATGAGCAGTTCTTC.